These 10 T cell receptor beta chains share one sample of origin, sequenced in a study of vaccination effects on CD4 cells after COVID-19. The antigens for these receptors are not known. Generated by immunoSEQ multiplex PCR, the TCRdb table keeps only in-frame clones and is missing some. The table shows about 45,000 clones, with roughly 70% occurring only once. Following culture for around 10 days, CD4+ T cells were isolated. Every participant took two doses of the BNT162b2 or mRNA-1273 vaccine. This specimen consisted of CD4+ T cells from PBMCs cultured without peptide, obtained after COVID-19 vaccination. The source is a human donor who received a COVID-19 vaccine.

The CDR3 DNA reads as TGTGCCAGCAGCCCCGACCAGGGGACCTACGAGCAGTACTTC. Protein product: CASSPDQGTYEQYF. V and J are TRBV6-5 and TRBJ2-7, with a tentative D call TRBD1 (6 bases). The V end lost 6 bases, the J end lost 2 bases, and 14 bases lay between the germline ends. The CDR3 extends over 14 amino acids. The germline V gene has CDR1 MNHEY and CDR2 SVGAGI.

This clone has a handful of counts. V usage is TRBV6-1 and J usage is TRBJ2-7; the D is unclear. CDR1 MNHNS and CDR2 SASEGT come from the germline V gene. V lost 2 bases and J lost 2, with 10 bases in between. The CDR3 runs 14 residues. CDR3 region: CASSELADPYEQYF. The CDR3 DNA is TGTGCCAGCAGTGAATTGGCGGATCCCTACGAGCAGTACTTC.

This clone came up a few times. The chain carries TRBV6-5 and TRBJ1-4; tentatively, D is TRBD1 (5 bases). Germline-derived CDR1 and CDR2 are MNHEY and SVGAGI. V lost 1 base, J lost 0 bases, and 9 bases lay in between. There are 16 residues in the CDR3. DNA for the CDR3: TGTGCCAGCAGTTACTTAGGGGTAACAACTAATGAAAAACTGTTTTTT. Translating gives CASSYLGVTTNEKLFF.

This clone was seen a single time. This chain connects TRBV5-4 to TRBJ1-2; no clear D gene. The ends were cut back, 5 bases at V and 8 bases at J, with 10 bases in the middle. Germline CDR1 is SGHNT and CDR2 is YYREEE (reference sequence). This CDR3 contains 11 residues. Here the CDR3 reads CASRDAGGYTF. CDR3 DNA sequence: TGTGCCAGCAGGGACGCTGGGGGCTACACCTTC.

The rearrangement uses TRBV9 and TRBJ1-1; D remains ambiguous. The germline V gene has CDR1 SGDLS and CDR2 YYNGEE. This CDR3 is built from 14 residues. V lost 3 bases, J lost 1 base, and 10 bases lay in between. The CDR3 sequence: CASSAPRANTEAFF. CDR3 DNA sequence: TGTGCCAGCAGCGCCCCCAGAGCGAACACTGAAGCTTTCTTT.

The V gene is TRBV4-1, the J gene TRBJ2-5, with 8 bases aligning to TRBD2. This CDR3 is 13 amino acids long. V was pared by 4 bases and J by 5 bases, with 3 bases of the junction left unmatched. CDR1 is MGHRA, CDR2 YSYEKL, per germline. CDR3 nucleotides: TGCGCCAGCAGCCCCAGCGGGAGTGAGACCCAGTACTTC. Protein: CASSPSGSETQYF.

The rearrangement uses TRBV14 and TRBJ2-7; the D call may be TRBD1 or TRBD2 (6 bases each). CDR1 is SGHDN, CDR2 FVKESK, per germline. This CDR3 comprises 13 residues. V was trimmed by 1 base and J by 7 bases, leaving 11 bases between them. Here the CDR3 reads CASSQAGAGEQYF. CDR3 nucleotide sequence: TGTGCCAGCAGCCAAGCGGGGGCCGGTGAGCAGTACTTC.

This clone appeared a few times. V gene TRBV6-1 combines with J gene TRBJ1-2, with a possible D match to TRBD1 (6 bases). The CDR3 consists of 16 residues. From germline, CDR1 is MNHNS and CDR2 SASEGT. With 1 base removed from V and 2 bases from J, the gap between germline ends came to 14 bases. The CDR3 region has the DNA TGTGCCAGCAGTGAAGACCCACCTACAGGGAACTATGGCTACACCTTC. It codes for CASSEDPPTGNYGYTF.

CDR3 DNA sequence: TGTGCCAGCAGTTTTGGACAGAACTATGGCTACACCTTC. Translated: CASSFGQNYGYTF. This chain joins TRBV12-3 or TRBV12-4 and TRBJ1-2, with a tentative D call TRBD1 (6 bases). Trimming took 3 bases from V and 2 from J, leaving 7 bases between them. This CDR3 has 13 residues.

This sequence joins TRBV16 and TRBJ2-7; the D gene is possibly TRBD2 (6 bases). The CDR3 totals 14 residues. Germline lookup yields CDR1 KGHSY and CDR2 FQNENV. The V and J ends lost 5 bases and 3 bases respectively, with 14 bases between them. The CDR3: CASSGLAVSYEQYF. CDR3 bases: TGTGCCAGCAGCGGATTAGCGGTAAGCTACGAGCAGTACTTC.